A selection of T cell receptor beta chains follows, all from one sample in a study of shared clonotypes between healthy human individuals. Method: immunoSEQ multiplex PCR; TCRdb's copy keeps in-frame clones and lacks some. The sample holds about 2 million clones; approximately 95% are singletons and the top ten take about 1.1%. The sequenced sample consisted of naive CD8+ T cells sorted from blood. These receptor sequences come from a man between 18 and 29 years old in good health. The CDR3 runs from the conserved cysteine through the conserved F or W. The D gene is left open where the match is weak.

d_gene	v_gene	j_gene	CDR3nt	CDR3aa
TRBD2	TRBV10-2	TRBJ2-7	TGCGCCAGCAGTGAGTCGATCCAGCGGGAGATACAGTACGAGCAGTACTTC	CASSESIQREIQYEQYF
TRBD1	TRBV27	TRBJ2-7	TGTGCCAGCAGTGGCGGGACAGGGGTCTACGAGCAGTACTTC	CASSGGTGVYEQYF
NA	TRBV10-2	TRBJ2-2	TGCGCCAGCATACCCGACATGGCAGGTTGGAGGCGGGCTACGAACACCGGGGAGCTGTTTTTT	CASIPDMAGWRRATNTGELFF
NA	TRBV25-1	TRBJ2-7	TGTGCCAGCAGTGACCCCCACACGCCTTGGGAGCAGTACTTC	CASSDPHTPWEQYF
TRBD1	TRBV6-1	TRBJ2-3	TGTGCCAGCAGTGTCACAGGGGCCCGCACAGATACGCAGTATTTT	CASSVTGARTDTQYF
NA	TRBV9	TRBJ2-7	TGTGCCAGCAGCGTAGTACCCCCGAGTGCCAGCGCGCCCTACGAGCAGTACTTC	CASSVVPPSASAPYEQYF
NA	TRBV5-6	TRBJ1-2	TGTGCCAGCAGCTTGGCTTGGATGGGCTATGGCTACACCTTC	CASSLAWMGYGYTF
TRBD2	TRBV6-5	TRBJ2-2	TGTGCCAGCAGTTACTCTGCGGGAGGGGGCGGGGAGCTGTTTTTT	CASSYSAGGGGELFF
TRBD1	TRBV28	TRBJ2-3	TGTGCCAGCAGTTTATCCATTGACAGGGCAACAGATACGCAGTATTTT	CASSLSIDRATDTQYF
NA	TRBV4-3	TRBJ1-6	TGCGCCAGCAGCCAAGAAGGGTCAGGTCGGTCACCCCTCCACTTT	CASSQEGSGRSPLHF
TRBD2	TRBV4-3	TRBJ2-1	TGCGCCAGCAGCCAAGATCTGGCGGGAGCGATCAATGAGCAGTTCTTC	CASSQDLAGAINEQFF
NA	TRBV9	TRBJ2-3	TGTGCCAGCAGCGCCGAGGGTTTCGGAGATACGCAGTATTTT	CASSAEGFGDTQYF
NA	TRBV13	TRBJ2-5	TGTGCCAGCAGCTTACCCCAAGAGACCCAGTACTTC	CASSLPQETQYF
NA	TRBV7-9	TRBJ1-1	TGTGCCAGCAGCCCCCGGGCCTTCGGGGAAGCTTTCTTT	CASSPRAFGEAFF
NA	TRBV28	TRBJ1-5	TGTGCCAGCAGTTTATTTGCATTCGGGCAGCCCCAGCATTTT	CASSLFAFGQPQHF
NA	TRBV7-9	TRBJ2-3	TGTGCCAGCAGCTTTCAACAGGCGGGGGCCAGGACAGATACGCAGTATTTT	CASSFQQAGARTDTQYF